This is a list of T cell receptor beta chains from one sample in a study of T cells after somatic rescue of genetic block. This table comes from immunoSEQ multiplex PCR, and its TCRdb copy is limited to in-frame clones, with some not included. The sample shows 85,000 to 100,000 clones, 85% to 90% of them seen only once. The sample was peripheral blood mononuclear cells (PBMCs). The source is a woman between 18 and 30 years old. The CDR3 runs from the conserved cysteine through the conserved F or W. A D gene is named only where the DNA matches it firmly. The size of a clone is reported for some rows only, either as once, few or many, or as a class for expanded clones.

v_call: TRBV7-6
j_call: TRBJ1-1
clone_size: -
d_call: TRBD1
cdr3_nt: TGTGCCAGCAGCTCCGGACAGGGGAACGCTGAAGCTTTCTTT
cdr3_aa: CASSSGQGNAEAFF

v_call: TRBV30
j_call: TRBJ1-5
clone_size: few
d_call: -
cdr3_nt: TGTGCCTGGAGTCCGCAGAGAAATCAGCCCCAGCATTTT
cdr3_aa: CAWSPQRNQPQHF

v_call: TRBV19
j_call: TRBJ1-1
clone_size: -
d_call: -
cdr3_nt: TGTGCCAGTAGTATAAAGGGGTCGACCACTGAAGCTTTCTTT
cdr3_aa: CASSIKGSTTEAFF

v_call: TRBV11-2
j_call: TRBJ2-5
clone_size: once
d_call: TRBD2
cdr3_nt: TGTGCCAGCAGCTTAGGAACACTAGCGGCCCAAGAGACCCAGTACTTC
cdr3_aa: CASSLGTLAAQETQYF

v_call: TRBV29-1
j_call: TRBJ1-2
clone_size: -
d_call: -
cdr3_nt: TGCAGCGTTGAAGAATTGAACTATGGCTACACCTTC
cdr3_aa: CSVEELNYGYTF

v_call: TRBV27
j_call: TRBJ2-7
clone_size: once
d_call: TRBD2
cdr3_nt: TGTGCCAGCAGTTTCACCCCGGGGGGGGCCGAGCAGTACTTC
cdr3_aa: CASSFTPGGAEQYF

v_call: TRBV19
j_call: TRBJ2-7
clone_size: -
d_call: TRBD2
cdr3_nt: TGTGCCAGTAGTAAAGGAGCGGGAGGAAAACCCTACGAGCAGTACTTC
cdr3_aa: CASSKGAGGKPYEQYF

v_call: TRBV5-4
j_call: TRBJ2-1
clone_size: -
d_call: TRBD2
cdr3_nt: TGTGCCAGCAGCTTTAACGGTGGGAGGGACAATGAGCAGTTCTTC
cdr3_aa: CASSFNGGRDNEQFF

v_call: TRBV11-3
j_call: TRBJ1-1
clone_size: -
d_call: -
cdr3_nt: TGTGCCAGCAGCTTAGAACGTTTTACTCGGTCGGGCTCTGAAGCTTTCTTT
cdr3_aa: CASSLERFTRSGSEAFF

v_call: TRBV6-6
j_call: TRBJ1-2
clone_size: -
d_call: -
cdr3_nt: TGTGCCAGCAGTGGACGGGCGTATGGCTACACCTTC
cdr3_aa: CASSGRAYGYTF

v_call: TRBV6-5
j_call: TRBJ2-7
clone_size: once
d_call: -
cdr3_nt: TGTGCCAGCAGTATGGACGGTGTAACCTACGAGCAGTACTTC
cdr3_aa: CASSMDGVTYEQYF

v_call: TRBV28
j_call: TRBJ2-1
clone_size: -
d_call: -
cdr3_nt: TGTGCCAGCAAGACTATGGAGGGCTTCTACAATGAGCAGTTCTTC
cdr3_aa: CASKTMEGFYNEQFF

v_call: TRBV29-1
j_call: TRBJ2-3
clone_size: -
d_call: TRBD2
cdr3_nt: TGCAGCGTTGAAGGGCTAGCGGGAGGGAGCACAGATACGCAGTATTTT
cdr3_aa: CSVEGLAGGSTDTQYF

v_call: TRBV14
j_call: TRBJ1-1
clone_size: -
d_call: -
cdr3_nt: TGTGCCAGCAGCCAGTCAGGGGATTGGCCTAAGGAAGCTTTCTTT
cdr3_aa: CASSQSGDWPKEAFF

v_call: TRBV18
j_call: TRBJ1-4
clone_size: -
d_call: -
cdr3_nt: TGTGCCAGCTCACCCAGCCGAGGGGAGGGGCCTGAAAAACTGTTTTTT
cdr3_aa: CASSPSRGEGPEKLFF

v_call: TRBV28
j_call: TRBJ1-2
clone_size: few
d_call: -
cdr3_nt: TGTGCCAGCAGTTTACCCCCTATGAGAAGCTATGGCTACACCTTC
cdr3_aa: CASSLPPMRSYGYTF

v_call: TRBV2
j_call: TRBJ2-1
clone_size: -
d_call: -
cdr3_nt: TGTGCCAGCAGTGAGGAGTTGGGTTATCAGTTCTTC
cdr3_aa: CASSEELGYQFF

v_call: TRBV2
j_call: TRBJ1-5
clone_size: -
d_call: TRBD1
cdr3_nt: TGTGCCAGCACCGGGGACAGGGTCTTCGGGTGGCCCCAGCATTTT
cdr3_aa: CASTGDRVFGWPQHF

v_call: TRBV20-1
j_call: TRBJ1-2
clone_size: once
d_call: -
cdr3_nt: TGCAGTGCTAGCCCCGATTATGGCTACACCTTC
cdr3_aa: CSASPDYGYTF

v_call: TRBV29-1
j_call: TRBJ2-5
clone_size: -
d_call: -
cdr3_nt: TGCAGCGTTGAAGGGCCAGGGGTGGAAGAGACCCAGTACTTC
cdr3_aa: CSVEGPGVEETQYF

v_call: TRBV11-3
j_call: TRBJ2-6
clone_size: -
d_call: -
cdr3_nt: TGTGCCAGCAGCTTTTTTACGGACTCTGGGGCCAACGTCCTGACTTTC
cdr3_aa: CASSFFTDSGANVLTF

v_call: TRBV11-2
j_call: TRBJ2-1
clone_size: -
d_call: -
cdr3_nt: TGTGCCAGCAGCCCGGCTAGCTACTCCTACAATGAGCAGTTCTTC
cdr3_aa: CASSPASYSYNEQFF

v_call: TRBV6-6
j_call: TRBJ2-7
clone_size: few
d_call: -
cdr3_nt: TGTGCCAGCAGTTACTCGGACAACTCCTACGAGCAGTACTTC
cdr3_aa: CASSYSDNSYEQYF

v_call: TRBV5-1
j_call: TRBJ2-2
clone_size: -
d_call: -
cdr3_nt: TGCGCCAGCAGCTCCCTGGGTAGCGCCCCGAACACCGGGGAGCTGTTTTTT
cdr3_aa: CASSSLGSAPNTGELFF

v_call: TRBV7-7
j_call: TRBJ2-2
clone_size: -
d_call: TRBD2
cdr3_nt: TGTGCTAGCAGCTTTGCGGGAGACGCCGGGGAGCTGTTTTTT
cdr3_aa: CASSFAGDAGELFF

v_call: TRBV6-6
j_call: TRBJ2-5
clone_size: -
d_call: TRBD2
cdr3_nt: TGTGCCAGCAGGAGACTAGCGAAGCAAGAGACCCAGTACTTC
cdr3_aa: CASRRLAKQETQYF

v_call: TRBV7-9
j_call: TRBJ2-3
clone_size: -
d_call: -
cdr3_nt: TGTGCCAGCAGCCCAGGACCCACTAGCACAGATACGCAGTATTTT
cdr3_aa: CASSPGPTSTDTQYF

v_call: TRBV5-1
j_call: TRBJ2-3
clone_size: -
d_call: -
cdr3_nt: TGCGCCAGCAGCTTGGTACCTAGCGAGTCAGGTACGCAGTATTTT
cdr3_aa: CASSLVPSESGTQYF

v_call: TRBV9
j_call: TRBJ1-3
clone_size: -
d_call: -
cdr3_nt: TGTGCCAGCAGCGTTCCGGGGGAAGGATCTGGAAACACCATATATTTT
cdr3_aa: CASSVPGEGSGNTIYF

v_call: TRBV5-1
j_call: TRBJ1-2
clone_size: -
d_call: TRBD1
cdr3_nt: TGCGCCAGCAGCTTGGCCCGGACAGGGGACTATGGCTACACCTTC
cdr3_aa: CASSLARTGDYGYTF

v_call: TRBV6-5
j_call: TRBJ2-3
clone_size: once
d_call: -
cdr3_nt: TGTGCCAGCAGTTACCCGGGCACAGATACGCAGTATTTT
cdr3_aa: CASSYPGTDTQYF

v_call: TRBV7-3
j_call: TRBJ2-1
clone_size: -
d_call: -
cdr3_nt: TGTGCCAGCAGCCCCGAGCGTCAAACCTACAATGAGCAGTTCTTC
cdr3_aa: CASSPERQTYNEQFF

v_call: TRBV2
j_call: TRBJ1-4
clone_size: once
d_call: -
cdr3_nt: TGTGCCAGCAGGGAGGGCCGGGAAAAACTGTTTTTT
cdr3_aa: CASREGREKLFF

v_call: TRBV19
j_call: TRBJ1-1
clone_size: -
d_call: -
cdr3_nt: TGTGCCAGTAGTATGGGAGGGGGGGTGAACACTGAAGCTTTCTTT
cdr3_aa: CASSMGGGVNTEAFF

v_call: TRBV5-1
j_call: TRBJ2-3
clone_size: -
d_call: -
cdr3_nt: TGCGCCAGCAGCTTTTCTAGTGAGGATACGCAGTATTTT
cdr3_aa: CASSFSSEDTQYF

v_call: TRBV5-1
j_call: TRBJ2-1
clone_size: -
d_call: -
cdr3_nt: TGCGCCAGCAGCATTAATAGAAATGAGCAGTTCTTC
cdr3_aa: CASSINRNEQFF

v_call: TRBV30
j_call: TRBJ1-1
clone_size: -
d_call: TRBD1
cdr3_nt: TGTGCCTGGATGGATAGGGGGCGCGGAGACACTGAAGCTTTCTTT
cdr3_aa: CAWMDRGRGDTEAFF

v_call: TRBV5-1
j_call: TRBJ2-3
clone_size: -
d_call: TRBD2
cdr3_nt: TGCGCCAGCACCCGGACTAGCGGGTTTAGCACAGATACGCAGTATTTT
cdr3_aa: CASTRTSGFSTDTQYF

v_call: TRBV5-1
j_call: TRBJ2-3
clone_size: -
d_call: -
cdr3_nt: TGCGCCAGCAGCTTCGGGCCAGATACGCAGTATTTT
cdr3_aa: CASSFGPDTQYF

v_call: TRBV6-1
j_call: TRBJ2-3
clone_size: -
d_call: TRBD2
cdr3_nt: TGTGCCAGCAGTGTCCGGACTAGCGGGAGAAGAGGGTTAGGAGATACGCAGTATTTT
cdr3_aa: CASSVRTSGRRGLGDTQYF

v_call: TRBV27
j_call: TRBJ2-5
clone_size: -
d_call: TRBD2
cdr3_nt: TGTGCCAGCAGTCTAAGACTAGCGGGATTGGTCGCAGAGACCCAGTACTTC
cdr3_aa: CASSLRLAGLVAETQYF

v_call: TRBV11-3
j_call: TRBJ1-3
clone_size: -
d_call: -
cdr3_nt: TGTGCCAGCAGCTTGTGGGACCTAGCTGGAAACACCATATATTTT
cdr3_aa: CASSLWDLAGNTIYF

v_call: TRBV7-9
j_call: TRBJ2-6
clone_size: -
d_call: TRBD1
cdr3_nt: TGTGCCAGCAGCTTACCGGACAGGGCTCCTGGGGCCAACGTCCTGACTTTC
cdr3_aa: CASSLPDRAPGANVLTF

v_call: TRBV5-1
j_call: TRBJ2-3
clone_size: -
d_call: -
cdr3_nt: TGCGCCAGCAGCCCCGGGACGCCCAGCGATACGCAGTATTTT
cdr3_aa: CASSPGTPSDTQYF

v_call: TRBV12-5
j_call: TRBJ2-7
clone_size: -
d_call: -
cdr3_nt: TGTGCTAGTGGTTCCTCGGTAACCTACGAGCAGTACTTC
cdr3_aa: CASGSSVTYEQYF

v_call: TRBV18
j_call: TRBJ2-3
clone_size: -
d_call: -
cdr3_nt: TGTGCCAGCTCACCCCGGGACACCCTCACTTCAAGCACAGATACGCAGTATTTT
cdr3_aa: CASSPRDTLTSSTDTQYF

v_call: TRBV5-1
j_call: TRBJ2-5
clone_size: -
d_call: -
cdr3_nt: TGCGCCAGCACCGCGGACCTCTCACCTCGGGAGACCCAGTACTTC
cdr3_aa: CASTADLSPRETQYF

v_call: TRBV2
j_call: TRBJ1-3
clone_size: -
d_call: -
cdr3_nt: TGTGCCAGCAGCCAAGAATCGGGTTACTCTGGAAACACCATATATTTT
cdr3_aa: CASSQESGYSGNTIYF

v_call: TRBV28
j_call: TRBJ1-4
clone_size: few
d_call: -
cdr3_nt: TGTGCCAGCAGTTCCTCTCCTACAGGGTCAGGCGAAAAACTGTTTTTT
cdr3_aa: CASSSSPTGSGEKLFF

v_call: TRBV5-1
j_call: TRBJ1-3
clone_size: -
d_call: TRBD1
cdr3_nt: TGCGCCAGCAGCTCGGGGACAGGGAACTCTGGAAACACCATATATTTT
cdr3_aa: CASSSGTGNSGNTIYF

v_call: TRBV9
j_call: TRBJ1-2
clone_size: -
d_call: -
cdr3_nt: TGTGCCAGCAGCCCCTTCGACCCCGGTGGCTACACCTTC
cdr3_aa: CASSPFDPGGYTF

v_call: TRBV5-4
j_call: TRBJ2-3
clone_size: -
d_call: -
cdr3_nt: TGTGCCAGCAGCTTCCGCAGGACGACCACAGATACGCAGTATTTT
cdr3_aa: CASSFRRTTTDTQYF

v_call: TRBV30
j_call: TRBJ1-5
clone_size: -
d_call: -
cdr3_nt: TGTGCCTGGAGTGTCACAAATCAGCCCCAGCATTTT
cdr3_aa: CAWSVTNQPQHF

v_call: TRBV7-6
j_call: TRBJ2-6
clone_size: -
d_call: TRBD2
cdr3_nt: TGTGCCAGCAGCTTAGCGGCCGGGGCAAAGGGGAGGGCCGTGGCTGGGGCCAACGTCCTGACTTTC
cdr3_aa: CASSLAAGAKGRAVAGANVLTF

v_call: TRBV25-1
j_call: TRBJ1-3
clone_size: -
d_call: TRBD1
cdr3_nt: TGTGCCAGCAGTGACAGGGGGTCGGTCGGAAACACCATATATTTT
cdr3_aa: CASSDRGSVGNTIYF

v_call: TRBV18
j_call: TRBJ2-1
clone_size: -
d_call: TRBD2
cdr3_nt: TGTGCCAGCTCACCCCTCGGACTAGCGGAAGGGAATGAGCAGTTCTTC
cdr3_aa: CASSPLGLAEGNEQFF